This TCR beta chain came from a study of shared clonotypes between healthy human individuals. The ends were cut back, 5 bases at V and 10 bases at J, with 15 bases in the middle. The CDR3 is made up of 11 amino acids. Germline loops: CDR1 DFQATT, CDR2 SNEGSKA (reference sequence). Regarding the study as a whole: Sequencing depth was predicted to influence how clonotypes are shared among donors.

All the donors were Caucasian adults who lived in Nashville, Tennessee. With respect to this clone: The target antigen is unknown.

Original processing methods: Junction-only immunoSEQ sequences carried no quality scores, so filtering differed. The table came from immunoSEQ multiplex PCR; TCRdb's copy has only in-frame clones and leaves some out. That table furnishes V, J and clone size, whereas the DNA furnished D and trimming. The sample records around 500,000 clones, around 79% being singletons. This receptor was taken from a middle-aged woman in good health. Some clones in this sample may be carry-over from other donors' samples. This chain uses TRBV20-1 with TRBJ2-7; D is unresolved. The sample was PBMCs. Here the CDR3 DNA reads TGCAGTGCTTTCCAGGTCCCCAGCCAGTACTTC. It encodes CSAFQVPSQYF.